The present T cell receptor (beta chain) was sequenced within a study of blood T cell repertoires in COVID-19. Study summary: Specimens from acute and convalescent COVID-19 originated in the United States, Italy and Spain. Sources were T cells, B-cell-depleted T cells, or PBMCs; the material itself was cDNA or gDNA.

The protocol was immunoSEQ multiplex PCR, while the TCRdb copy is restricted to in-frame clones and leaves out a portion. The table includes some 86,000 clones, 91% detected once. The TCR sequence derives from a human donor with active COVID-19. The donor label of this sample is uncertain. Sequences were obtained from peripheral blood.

The CDR3 DNA sequence: TGTGCCATCAGTGATCTAGCGGGGGGGCGTACCGGGGAGCTGTTTTTT. The encoded protein is CAISDLAGGRTGELFF. The chain is built from TRBV10-3 and TRBJ2-2, with 12 bases that match TRBD2. This CDR3 comprises 16 residues. CDR1 and CDR2 from the germline V gene are ENHRY and SYGVKD. V lost 3 bases and J lost 5; bases outside the gene matches: 4.